These T cell receptor beta chains were read from a single sample in a study of metastatic and nonmetastatic thyroid tumors. MiXCR reprocessed the PCR reads for TCRdb. Of about 25,000 clones listed, around 13% were seen once; the top ten hold under 20%. The sequenced sample was blood. The receptors stem from a female donor with papillary thyroid cancer or a benign thyroid nodule (not recorded which). Some clones in this sample may be carry-over from other donors' samples. The CDR3 runs from the conserved cysteine through the conserved F or W. The D gene is left open where the match is weak. Clone size is stated in some rows and not others, as once, few, many or a class when expanded.

clone size,V gene,J gene,D gene,CDR3 DNA,CDR3 protein
many,TRBV18,TRBJ2-1,TRBD1,TGTGCCAGCTCACCACCCGGGACAGGGTACAATGAGCAGTTCTTC,CASSPPGTGYNEQFF
many,TRBV12-3/TRBV12-4,TRBJ2-1,TRBD2,TGTGCCAGCCTTTTAATTGCGGGAGAGGGTGAGCAGTTCTTC,CASLLIAGEGEQFF
many,TRBV20-1,TRBJ2-3,-,TGCAGTGCTCAGGACTCCTACACAGATACGCAGTATTTT,CSAQDSYTDTQYF
many,TRBV9,TRBJ2-5,-,TGTGCCAGCAGCGTAGCAGGATGGCGAGAGACCCAGTACTTC,CASSVAGWRETQYF
many,TRBV20-1,TRBJ2-1,-,TGCAGTGCTAGAAAGAGTAGTAATGAGCAGTTCTTC,CSARKSSNEQFF
many,TRBV3-1,TRBJ2-6,TRBD1,TGTGCCAGCAGCCAACTATCGACAGGGATCGGGGCCAACGTCCTGACTTTC,CASSQLSTGIGANVLTF
-,TRBV20-1,TRBJ2-7,-,TGCAGTGCTCTACTGTCGGGAGCCGCTTACGAGCAGTACTTC,CSALLSGAAYEQYF
-,TRBV5-1,TRBJ1-2,-,TGCGCCAGCAGCTTGGCCGGTCAGGACTTCTACACCTTC,CASSLAGQDFYTF
many,TRBV10-3,TRBJ1-2,-,TGTGCCATCAACGACGGCTATGGCTACACCTTC,CAINDGYGYTF
many,TRBV18,TRBJ2-2,TRBD1,TGTGCCAGCTCACCAACGACAGGGTCGAACACCGGGGAGCTGTTTTTT,CASSPTTGSNTGELFF
many,TRBV20-1,TRBJ2-2,TRBD2,TGCAGTGCTAGAGGTCCCAGCGGGGGCACCGGGGAGCTGTTTTTT,CSARGPSGGTGELFF
many,TRBV9,TRBJ2-7,TRBD2,TGTGCCAGCAGCGTAGGGGCTAGCGGGGAGCGTTACGAGCAGTACTTC,CASSVGASGERYEQYF
many,TRBV3-1,TRBJ2-5,TRBD1,TGTGCCAGCAGCCCCGGGACAGGGGGTGTAGGAACCCAGTACTTC,CASSPGTGGVGTQYF
many,TRBV27,TRBJ1-3,-,TGTGCCAGCATTAGCTCTGGAAACACCATATATTTT,CASISSGNTIYF
medium-sized,TRBV12-3/TRBV12-4,TRBJ2-1,TRBD2,TGTGCCAGCAGAGAAGCGGGGGCCTACAATGAGCAGTTCTTC,CASREAGAYNEQFF
-,TRBV11-2,TRBJ1-2,TRBD1,TGTGCCAGCAGCCCGAGCGGACAGGGGACTGGCTACACCTTC,CASSPSGQGTGYTF
-,TRBV19,TRBJ2-5,TRBD1,TGTGCCAGTAGTCTTGGGACAGGGAGAGAGACACAGTACTTC,CASSLGTGRETQYF
many,TRBV6-5,TRBJ2-7,-,TGTGCCAGCAGTTACGTCGGAAGATGGAGGGACGAGCAGTACTTC,CASSYVGRWRDEQYF
many,TRBV4-1,TRBJ1-4,-,TGCGCCAGCAGCGAAAAGATAAACTATGAAAAACTGTTTTTT,CASSEKINYEKLFF
once,TRBV19,TRBJ1-1,-,TGTGCCAGTAGCAACACAGGGTGGATAAACACTGAAGCTTTCTTT,CASSNTGWINTEAFF
-,TRBV6-1,TRBJ1-6,TRBD1,TGTGCCAGCAGGGGGACAGTGCAGCACTCACCCCTCCACTTT,CASRGTVQHSPLHF
-,TRBV20-1,TRBJ2-1,TRBD2,TGCAGTGCTAATAGCGGGAGGGTTTCCTACAATGAGCAGTTCTTC,CSANSGRVSYNEQFF
few,TRBV12-5,TRBJ2-7,-,TGTGCTAGTGGTTTTTTGCGGTTCGGAGACGAGCAGTACTTC,CASGFLRFGDEQYF
many,TRBV9,TRBJ1-3,-,TGTGCCAGCGCCTCGAGCCCCCACTCTGGAAACACCATATATTTT,CASASSPHSGNTIYF
many,TRBV2,TRBJ2-7,TRBD1,TGTGCCAGCAGAGTGACGTCGGGACAGGCCTACGAGCAGTACTTC,CASRVTSGQAYEQYF
many,TRBV6-1,TRBJ2-7,-,TGTGCCAGCATGGGAGGTGTGCGGTACGAGCAGTACTTC,CASMGGVRYEQYF
many,TRBV28,TRBJ1-1,-,TGTGCCAGCAGGCACGGACAGACGACCACTGAAGCTTTCTTT,CASRHGQTTTEAFF
many,TRBV12-3/TRBV12-4,TRBJ2-7,-,TGTGCCAGTCGACCCGCTGGGGGCCCTAATGAGCAGTACTTC,CASRPAGGPNEQYF
many,TRBV5-1,TRBJ1-4,TRBD1,TGCGCCAGCAGCTTGGGACAGGGCATTGAAAAACTGTTTTTT,CASSLGQGIEKLFF
many,TRBV28,TRBJ1-2,-,TGTGCCAGCAGTCTCCAACTAGGCTATGGCTACACCTTC,CASSLQLGYGYTF
many,TRBV28,TRBJ2-3,TRBD2,TGTGCGAAACTAGCGGGAGACCTTTCTGGTACGCAGTATTTT,CAKLAGDLSGTQYF
many,TRBV5-1,TRBJ1-6,TRBD1,TGCGCCAGCAGCGAGGGACAGGGGGCTTCACCCCTCCACTTT,CASSEGQGASPLHF
many,TRBV10-2,TRBJ2-2,-,TGCGCCAGCAGTGACTTATGGGCGCGGGACGTGATTACCGGGGAGCTGTTTTTT,CASSDLWARDVITGELFF
many,TRBV11-2,TRBJ1-3,-,TGTGCCAGCAGCTTAGGGGGCTACTCTGGAAACACCATATATTTT,CASSLGGYSGNTIYF
few,TRBV27,TRBJ1-6,TRBD1,TGTGCCAGCAGGGTCCGCCAGGGGGCAGGAGGGTCACCCCTCCACTTT,CASRVRQGAGGSPLHF
many,TRBV29-1,TRBJ2-3,TRBD2,TGCAGCGTTGCTCCTCTAGCGGGAGCCGGAGATACGCAGTATTTT,CSVAPLAGAGDTQYF
many,TRBV27,TRBJ2-1,-,TGTGCCAGCACGACTTCGGCAGGGTTCCTTCATGAGCAGTTCTTC,CASTTSAGFLHEQFF
many,TRBV30,TRBJ2-2,-,TGTGCCTGGAGTGTGAGGATCGGGGAGCTGTTTTTT,CAWSVRIGELFF
many,TRBV20-1,TRBJ1-5,-,TGCAGTGCAGCCAGGAGTCCGGACGGCAATCAGCCCCAGCATTTT,CSAARSPDGNQPQHF
few,TRBV10-3,TRBJ2-5,TRBD1,TGTGCCACCAAGGGCGGGGACAGGAGACAAGAGACCCATTACTTC,CATKGGDRRQETHYF
medium-sized,TRBV13,TRBJ1-2,TRBD1,TGTGCCAGCAGCTTCAGGGGGGATCATGGCTACACCTTC,CASSFRGDHGYTF
-,TRBV28,TRBJ2-1,-,TGTGCCAGCAGTTTTCCTACACCCCGTTCGAGATACAATGAGCAGTTCTTC,CASSFPTPRSRYNEQFF
many,TRBV12-3/TRBV12-4,TRBJ2-7,TRBD2,TGTGCCAGCAGTTTTCTCGTCGGGACTAGCGGATACGAGCAGTACTTC,CASSFLVGTSGYEQYF
many,TRBV10-3,TRBJ2-7,-,TGTGCCAGTGGACTGACTTCCTACGAGCAGTACTTC,CASGLTSYEQYF
many,TRBV19,TRBJ1-1,-,TGTGCCAGTAGTGGTCGGTGGACTGAAGCTTTCTTT,CASSGRWTEAFF
many,TRBV11-1,TRBJ2-1,-,TGTGCCAGCAGCCGAGATCCGGGCGACCACTCCTACAATGAGCAGTTCTTC,CASSRDPGDHSYNEQFF
many,TRBV24-1,TRBJ1-5,-,TGTGCCACCAGTGACGGGACAACGAACAATCAGCCCCAGCATTTT,CATSDGTTNNQPQHF
few,TRBV12-3/TRBV12-4,TRBJ2-1,TRBD2,TGTGCCAGCAGACCTAGGACTAGCCGGGCCTACAATGAGCAGTTCTTC,CASRPRTSRAYNEQFF
many,TRBV19,TRBJ1-3,-,TGTGCCAGTAGTGTCGGGGGAGCCTCTGGAAACACCATATATTTT,CASSVGGASGNTIYF
-,TRBV11-2,TRBJ2-1,-,TGTGCCAGCAGCTTAGATCAGGGAGTGGGGGGCAATGAGCAGTTCTTC,CASSLDQGVGGNEQFF
medium-sized,TRBV9,TRBJ1-6,TRBD1,TGTGCCAGCAGCGAGGGTTCAGGGGGCGCGGGTCCACCCCTCCACTTT,CASSEGSGGAGPPLHF
many,TRBV6-2/TRBV6-3,TRBJ2-5,-,TGTGCCAGCAGTTGGTCTAGGTGGGACGGACAAGAGACCCAGTACTTC,CASSWSRWDGQETQYF
-,TRBV12-3/TRBV12-4,TRBJ1-5,-,TGTGCCAGCAGTTTGGTACACCTCGGAGTCGGTCAGCCCCAGCATTTT,CASSLVHLGVGQPQHF
many,TRBV28,TRBJ1-1,-,TGTGCCAGCAGTTTTTGGGTTACTGAAGCTTTCTTT,CASSFWVTEAFF
many,TRBV6-2/TRBV6-3,TRBJ1-1,-,TGTGCCAGCAGTTACCCGGGACTCTGGAACACTGAAGCTTTCTTT,CASSYPGLWNTEAFF
many,TRBV19,TRBJ1-5,-,TGTGCCAGTAGTATTGCGTTCGTCAGCCTGAATCAGCCCCAGCATTTT,CASSIAFVSLNQPQHF
many,TRBV27,TRBJ2-2,-,TGTGCCAGCAGTCCAACCCGAGTGGCCGGGGAGCTGTTTTTT,CASSPTRVAGELFF
many,TRBV4-1,TRBJ2-3,-,TGCGCCAGCAGCCAGTCCTCTACGCAGTATTTT,CASSQSSTQYF